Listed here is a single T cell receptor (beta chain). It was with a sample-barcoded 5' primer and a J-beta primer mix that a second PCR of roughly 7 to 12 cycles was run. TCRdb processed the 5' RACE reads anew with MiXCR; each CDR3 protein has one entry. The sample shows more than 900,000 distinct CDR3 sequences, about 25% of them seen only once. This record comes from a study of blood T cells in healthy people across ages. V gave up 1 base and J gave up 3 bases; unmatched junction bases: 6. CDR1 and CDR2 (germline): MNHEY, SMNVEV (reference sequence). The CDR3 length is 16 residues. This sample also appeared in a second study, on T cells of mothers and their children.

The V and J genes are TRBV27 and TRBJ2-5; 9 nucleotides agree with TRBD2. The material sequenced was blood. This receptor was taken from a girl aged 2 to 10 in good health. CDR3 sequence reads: CASSLYSSGTKETQYF. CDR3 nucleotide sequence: TGTGCCAGCAGTTTATATTCTAGCGGGACCAAAGAGACCCAGTACTTC.